This T cell receptor beta chain emerged from a study of molecular identifiers for immune sequencing clone quantification. The table lists this clonotype with a few counts. CDR3 size: 15 residues. V dropped 8 bases and J dropped 4; count of bases not matched to a gene: 10. Germline V gene sequence: CDR1 SGHVS, CDR2 FQNEAQ. TCRdb reprocessed the PCR reads with MiXCR, giving one entry per CDR3 protein. The sample has over 90,000 distinct CDR3 sequences, around 30% seen once. This clonotype was obtained from a human donor in good health. Some libraries in this study had Jurkat cell RNA spiked in. This chain links TRBV7-8 with TRBJ2-1; 8 bases agree with TRBD2. The source material was naive CD8+ T cells from blood, with Jurkat cell RNA spiked in. Subset meaning: FACS-sorted CD8+CD4-CCR7+CD45RA+ naive T cells. The CDR3 region is CASLPGSGTYNEQFF. Written as DNA, the CDR3 is TGTGCCAGCCTGCCGGGTAGCGGGACTTACAATGAGCAGTTCTTC. Complete variable domain (other parts from reference TRBV7-8 and TRBJ2-1): GAGVSQSPRYKVAKRGQDVALRCDPISGHVSLFWYQQALGQGPEFLTYFQNEAQLDKSGLPSDRFFAERPEGSVSTLKIQRTQQEDSAVYLCASLPGSGTYNEQFFGPGTRLTVL.